This T cell receptor beta chain was retrieved from a study of response to subunit inactivated influenza vaccine. Findings of the study overall: T cells newly recruited by each seasonal influenza vaccination are few, the authors suggested.

V was cut by 6 bases and J by 1 base, with 13 bases left in between. The CDR3 spans 14 residues. TCRdb used MiXCR to reprocess the RT-PCR reads, holding one entry per CDR3 protein. The sample yields about 570,000 distinct CDR3 sequences, about 10% seen once. Comment on this clonotype: Antigen specificity is unknown.

These data also formed part of another study, on T cells expressing NK-cell markers. That report notes: In generating TCR beta cDNA, 5'RACE template switching with UMIs was used. Sequenced donors, eight in total, included seven who were HCMV-seropositive and one who was seronegative.

The V and J genes are TRBV12-3 or TRBV12-4 and TRBJ2-7; D gene uncertain. The source is a man aged 45-65 years who received an inactivated influenza vaccine. The sample in question was PBMCs from blood, obtained on the day of vaccination. Written as DNA, the CDR3 is TGTGCCAGCAGCCAAGGTTGGGCATCCTACGAGCAGTACTTC. Its translation: CASSQGWASYEQYF.